This T cell receptor beta chain derives from a study of CD8 T cells in ankylosing spondylitis (dated by TCRdb to 2016 to 2017). In the study overall: The study set out to find disease-linked TCR variants by profiling T cell receptor beta repertoires in ankylosing spondylitis patients and healthy donors. Peripheral blood was sampled, and synovial fluid was additionally collected from ankylosing spondylitis patients. In total, the full study cohort was made up of about 110 healthy donors and roughly 27 ankylosing spondylitis patients.

General conclusions and limits of the study: Some motif variants were previously reported in synovial fluid and blood of reactive arthritis patients, suggesting common disease-initiation mechanisms. Blood from ankylosing spondylitis patients appeared to be characterized by a TCR beta motif composed of under ten highly homologous amino acid variants. The disease-linked clones showed a CD8+ phenotype and occurred at relatively low frequencies in peripheral blood. Significant enrichment of the disease-linked clones was reported in matched synovial fluid samples from ankylosing spondylitis patients.

On this clonotype itself: Its target antigen remains unknown. At one end, the junction sequence differs from germline, possibly due to a read error.

For sequencing, an Illumina HiSeq 2500 was employed. Quantitative 5'-RACE with molecular barcodes was used to prepare TCR beta libraries. As for the authors' bioinformatics: A new computational method based on a probabilistic model of VDJ rearrangement was used to identify disease-linked TCR variants. Through fastp at Q25 and MiXCR, TCRdb rebuilt clones from the public reads, retaining in-frame beta chains. Entries are consolidated by CDR3 protein sequence, retaining the most common genes and DNA. TCRdb, not the authors, supplied the V and J calls. In this sample the table shows some 130,000 distinct CDR3 sequences, roughly 18% of which occur a single time. Clones ranked in the top ten supply approximately 30% of the sample. Sequencing was carried out using blood, either unsorted or a sorted T cell fraction (not recorded which). The sequence was collected from a male donor with ankylosing spondylitis.

The DNA sequence is as follows: TGTGCCAGCAGCGCAGGACTAGCGGACAATGTGCAGTTCTTC. Protein translation: CASSAGLADNVQFF. Rearrangement joined TRBV9 to TRBJ2-1, with 10 central nucleotides matching TRBD2. CDR1 is given as SGDLS and CDR2 as YYNGEE, both from the germline V gene. From cysteine to phenylalanine, the CDR3 is 14 amino acids long. Only the CDR3 DNA is retained, 42 bases long and in frame from the first base.